Sequencing of this T cell receptor (beta chain) was carried out in a study of cytomegalovirus exposure and HLA in healthy donors. Turning to this clone: Antigen: not known.

This CDR3 has 17 residues. Trimming took 5 bases from V and 8 from J; bases not matched to a gene: 15. Germline CDR1 reads MNHEY; CDR2 reads SMNVEV (reference sequence). Sequenced by immunoSEQ multiplex PCR; TCRdb stores in-frame clones only, minus some. The sample lists about 280,000 clones, approximately 87% occurring once. Notes on the study in general: Most TCR sequences were rare, but some public TCRs occurred in many donors.

The rearrangement links TRBV27 to TRBJ1-4; 9 nucleotides line up with TRBD1. Specimen: PBMCs. This receptor was identified in a woman between 18 and 29 years old in good health and CMV-seronegative. The CDR3 sequence: CASSHRDRAFSREKLFF. DNA of the CDR3: TGTGCCAGCAGTCATCGGGACAGGGCCTTCTCACGGGAAAAACTGTTTTTT.